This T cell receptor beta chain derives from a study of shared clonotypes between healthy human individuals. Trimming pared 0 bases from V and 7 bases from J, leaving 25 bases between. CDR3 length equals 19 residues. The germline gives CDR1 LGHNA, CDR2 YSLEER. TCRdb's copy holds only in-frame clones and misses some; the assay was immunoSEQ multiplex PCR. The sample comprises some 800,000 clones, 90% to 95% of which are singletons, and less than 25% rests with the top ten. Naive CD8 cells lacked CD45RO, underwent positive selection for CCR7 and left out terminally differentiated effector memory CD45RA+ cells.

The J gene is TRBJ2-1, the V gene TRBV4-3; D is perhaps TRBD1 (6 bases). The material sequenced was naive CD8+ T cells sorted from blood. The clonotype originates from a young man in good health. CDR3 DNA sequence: TGCGCCAGCAGCCAAGACCCCCCGAACAGGGTGGGTAAAAGTAATGAGCAGTTCTTC. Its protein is CASSQDPPNRVGKSNEQFF.